What follows are 19 T cell receptor beta chains derived from one specimen sequenced in a study of T cell responses to AZD1222 COVID-19 vaccine. Clones were sequenced by immunoSEQ multiplex PCR, and TCRdb holds only the in-frame ones, with some missing. Of 150,000 or so clones detected, over 80% appear once; the ten largest clones hold approximately 3.9%. The source was peripheral blood, collected 28 days after the second AZD1222 dose. The receptor set was obtained from an adult who received the AZD1222 COVID-19 vaccine.

The rearrangement uses TRBV2 and TRBJ1-1; D remains ambiguous. The V end was cut by 6 bases, the J end by 0 bases, with 8 bases between. CDR3 length: 13 amino acids. Germline V gene lookup returns CDR1 SNHLY and CDR2 FYNNEI. The CDR3 region is CASRFSLNTEAFF. As DNA, the CDR3 is TGTGCCAGCAGGTTCAGCCTGAACACTGAAGCTTTCTTT.

This chain connects TRBV19 to TRBJ1-5; no definite D call. In germline, CDR1 is LNHDA, CDR2 SQIVND (reference sequence). The germline V and J ends were trimmed by 5 bases and 0 bases, with 11 bases remaining between them. The CDR3 is made up of 15 amino acids. CDR3 region: CASSYRHLSNQPQHF. CDR3 sequence (DNA): TGTGCCAGTAGTTACCGACATCTTAGCAATCAGCCCCAGCATTTT.

The gene calls are TRBV7-8 and TRBJ1-2, with 8 bases that match TRBD1. Germline V gene lookup returns CDR1 SGHVS and CDR2 FQNEAQ. CDR3 size: 15 residues. With 0 bases clipped from V and 5 bases from J, the junction kept 5 bases outside the gene matches. Here the CDR3 DNA reads TGTGCCAGCAGCTTAGCGTTGGGACAGGCTTATGGCTACACCTTC. It encodes CASSLALGQAYGYTF.

This chain uses TRBV2 with TRBJ2-3; 10 bases fit TRBD1. This CDR3 is built from 18 residues. The V gene end was trimmed by 5 bases and the J gene end by 5 bases; junction bases not matched to a gene: 16. Germline V lookup: CDR1 SNHLY, CDR2 FYNNEI. The CDR3, as DNA: TGTGCCAGCAGTACCGACAGGGGACAGGGGTCGCGAGAAGATACGCAGTATTTT. This translates into CASSTDRGQGSREDTQYF.

The gene calls are TRBV25-1 and TRBJ2-7; TRBD2 aligns across 7 bases. There are 14 residues in the CDR3. Germline V CDR1 and CDR2: MGHDK, SYGVNS. The junction had 2 bases not matched to a gene; V was cut back by 1 base and J by 2 bases. In nucleotides, the CDR3 is TGTGCCAGCAGTGAATTTACTAGCGCCTACGAGCAGTACTTC. It yields the protein CASSEFTSAYEQYF.

The chain joins TRBV4-1 to TRBJ1-6; no firm D call. V was cut by 6 bases and J by 7 bases, with 19 bases left in between. The CDR3 has 16 residues. CDR1 and CDR2 (germline): MGHRA, YSYEKL. For the CDR3, the DNA is TGCGCCAGCAGTATCGTCGAGGGTCAGGCAAATTCACCCCTCCACTTT. It yields the protein CASSIVEGQANSPLHF.

V gene TRBV15 combines with J gene TRBJ2-1, with D unresolved. The germline gives CDR1 LNHNV, CDR2 YYDKDF (reference sequence). V was cut by 6 bases and J by 9 bases, with 12 bases left in between. The CDR3 covers 12 residues. The CDR3 nucleotides are TGTGCCACCAGTAAAGACCGGAGTGAGCAGTTCTTC. Translated: CATSKDRSEQFF.

The rearrangement uses TRBV5-4 and TRBJ2-3, with a tentative D call TRBD2 (6 bases). V was pared by 4 bases and J by 0 bases, with 9 bases between. This CDR3 spans 14 amino acids. Germline V lookup: CDR1 SGHNT, CDR2 YYREEE (reference sequence). CDR3 coding DNA: TGTGCCAGCAGCCTCACTAGCAGCACAGATACGCAGTATTTT. Protein sequence: CASSLTSSTDTQYF.

The chain links TRBV5-1 to TRBJ1-6, with TRBD1 matching over 10 bases. J lost 8 bases, V lost 4 bases, and 3 bases had no gene match. This CDR3 region has 14 residues. Germline assignment: CDR1 SGHRS and CDR2 YFSETQ. The CDR3: CASSTGQGDSPLHF. The CDR3 nucleotides read TGCGCCAGCAGCACCGGACAGGGGGATTCACCCCTCCACTTT.

V usage is TRBV20-1 and J usage is TRBJ2-7, with TRBD2 matching 12 bases. The ends lost 3 bases at V and 7 bases at J; junction bases unmatched: 7. This CDR3 has 14 residues. Germline CDR1 and CDR2: DFQATT and SNEGSKA (reference sequence). The CDR3 is CSASVGLAGTEQYF. Written as DNA, the CDR3 is TGCAGTGCTAGTGTGGGACTAGCGGGTACTGAGCAGTACTTC.

This chain uses TRBV2 with TRBJ2-1; the D call may be TRBD1 or TRBD2 (5 bases each). The germline gives CDR1 SNHLY, CDR2 FYNNEI. The V end lost 6 bases, the J end lost 2 bases, and 11 bases lay between the germline ends. The CDR3 is made up of 14 amino acids. CDR3 residues: CASRGTGPYNEQFF. CDR3 DNA: TGTGCCAGCAGGGGGACGGGACCCTACAATGAGCAGTTCTTC.

The CDR3 is CASSSGQTNQPQHF. DNA of the CDR3: TGTGCCAGCAGCTCGGGACAGACCAATCAGCCCCAGCATTTT. V and J are TRBV7-6 and TRBJ1-5; 7 bases fit TRBD1. CDR1 SGHVS and CDR2 FNYEAQ come from the germline V gene. The CDR3 contains 14 residues. With V trimmed by 4 bases and J by 3 bases, 3 bases remained unmatched.

The genes are TRBV6-4 and TRBJ2-7; D call uncertain. From germline, CDR1 is MRHNA and CDR2 SNTAGT. The CDR3 runs to 14 residues. V was cut by 2 bases and J by 3 bases, with 11 bases left in between. The CDR3 DNA reads as TGTGCCAGCAGTGACCCTACAGTTTACTACGAGCAGTACTTC. Translation: CASSDPTVYYEQYF.

CDR3 in amino acids: CASSLTRQGNSPLHF. CDR3 coding DNA: TGTGCCAGCAGCTTAACGAGGCAGGGGAATTCACCCCTCCACTTT. The J gene is TRBJ1-6, the V gene TRBV7-3; D may be TRBD1 (6 bases). With 0 bases removed from V and 7 bases from J, the gap between germline ends came to 10 bases. CDR1 is SGHTA and CDR2 is FQGTGA in the germline V gene. This CDR3 contains 15 residues.

The chain employs TRBV10-3 and TRBJ2-5; D tentatively fits TRBD1 or TRBD2 (6 bases each). V was clipped by 7 bases and J by 5 bases, with 23 bases between them. CDR3 length: 16 amino acids. Germline V lookup: CDR1 ENHRY, CDR2 SYGVKD. The CDR3 loop reads CAIKPGGGRVLETQYF. The DNA for the CDR3 is TGTGCCATCAAGCCCGGAGGGGGGCGCGTGTTGGAGACCCAGTACTTC.

This sequence joins TRBV5-1 and TRBJ2-2, with no clear D. This CDR3 is 16 amino acids long. Looked up from germline, CDR1 is SGHRS and CDR2 is YFSETQ. Trimming left V 0 bases short and J 1 base short, with 10 bases between. The CDR3 is CASSLGAGMNTGELFF. Written as DNA, the CDR3 is TGCGCCAGCAGCTTGGGGGCCGGAATGAACACCGGGGAGCTGTTTTTT.

This chain uses TRBV5-6 with TRBJ1-1; 7 bases match TRBD1. V trimming: 0 bases; J trimming: 0 bases; junction bases outside the gene matches: 5. CDR3 length: 16 residues. The germline gives CDR1 SGHDT, CDR2 YYEEEE. In nucleotides, the CDR3 is TGTGCCAGCAGCTTGGGGGGACAGCCTATGAACACTGAAGCTTTCTTT. Translation gives CASSLGGQPMNTEAFF.

V is TRBV5-4 and J is TRBJ1-4; TRBD1 might be the D (6 bases). The CDR3 is 16 amino acids. The germline CDR1 and CDR2 sequences are SGHNT and YYREEE (reference sequence). With 3 bases removed from V and 8 bases from J, the gap between germline ends came to 20 bases. Here the CDR3 reads CASSSSSTGIVEKLFF. CDR3 nucleotide sequence: TGTGCCAGCAGCTCCTCATCTACAGGGATTGTGGAAAAACTGTTTTTT.

J is TRBJ2-3 and V is TRBV5-4; TRBD2 matches at 11 bases. Germline lookup yields CDR1 SGHNT and CDR2 YYREEE (reference sequence). This CDR3 contains 15 residues. V gave up 3 bases and J gave up 5 bases; unmatched junction bases: 5. CDR3 DNA sequence: TGTGCCAGCAGCTCGATAGCGGGAGGGGGAGATACGCAGTATTTT. Its translation: CASSSIAGGGDTQYF.